The T cell receptor beta chain under discussion was sequenced for a study of cytomegalovirus exposure and HLA in healthy donors (dated by TCRdb to about 2017). Some background on the complete study: According to an earlier analysis of a few hundred of the donors, 150 million to 200 million T cells yielded 90 million to 140 million unique TCR beta sequences and 250 to 350 Gb of sequence data. Roughly 300 gigabases of sequencing data and around 90 million unique TCR sequences made up an early release that covered fewer than 650 HLA-typed donors. Among the roughly 400 genotyped donors, around 81% belonged to the genetic ancestry cluster associated with self-reported Caucasian donors. The study aimed to test whether cataloging public T cell receptors could reveal signatures of past pathogen exposure. The T cell repertoires of 666 subjects were profiled by immunosequencing and related to cytomegalovirus serostatus. A separate validation cohort of 100 to 150 different subjects was used in addition to the roughly 720-subject first cohort. The study combined high-throughput TCR immunosequencing, statistical association of individual TCRs with disease status, and machine learning to predict cytomegalovirus infection status. A later analysis re-analyzed previously published TCR beta repertoires from about 600 donors and added high-resolution HLA genotyping to study TCR occurrence patterns. Rather than using new phenotypic data, the later analysis identified candidate immune exposures from TCR beta sequences and from how often those sequences occurred across donors. In an earlier analysis of roughly 600 of the donors, high-throughput TCR beta sequencing was used to judge whether each TCR beta V gene segment behaved as functional or pseudogenic. Donor age, sex, ethnicity and CMV serostatus were compiled alongside the repertoire data. In a later genetic analysis, genome-wide SNP genotypes for about three fifths of the roughly 670 donors were used, and that subset was treated as a discovery cohort. Every repertoire in the discovery cohort had been generated on one and the same sequencing platform. Both class I and class II loci were covered by HLA typing, at four-digit resolution. Typing coverage differed by locus: A, B, C, DRB1 and DQB1 were typed in roughly 620-630 donors, DQA1 in approximately 520, DPA1 in around 600, and DPB1 in just under 480. Because of strong linkage in the cohort, four to six DR-DQ haplotypes were treated as single units for association and clustering. Across under 500 genotyped donors of the cohort, an average of about 240,000 unique TCR beta nucleotide sequences per donor were sequenced, and roughly 20% of those sequences were non-productive. What the authors observed across the whole study: The authors suggested that the approach could potentially be generalized to other disease states and immunological phenotypes. Presence/absence analyses assumed roughly uniform sequencing depth across donors, an assumption that may not hold. V-gene and J-gene trimming of TCR beta chains was associated with a missense DCLRE1C variant in a later genetic analysis, and the association was replicated in an independent cohort. Cytomegalovirus status was reported to be diagnosed by the classifier with high specificity and sensitivity in both the original and validation cohorts. Because HLA typing was unavailable for some donors at each locus, only the typed subset was used in association tests. In this cohort, only TCR beta chains were sequenced, and detectable features were limited by the absence of alpha or paired-chain data. Around 16 rarely observed V segments, including chromosome 9 orphons, were excluded from the earlier analysis of several hundred of the donors because counts were too low. Some IMGT-functional V segments, including TRBV6-2 and TRBV6-3, could not be told apart with the 87-base-pair reads, so those segments were excluded. Immune exposure information for the cohort was limited to CMV serostatus. According to a later analysis, TCR association rates differed among HLA loci, with DRB1 alleles showing the most associated TCRs and HLA-C alleles showing the fewest. Assigning TCR associations to individual alleles was difficult when HLA alleles, especially DR and DQ, strongly co-occurred. A further reported finding was that TCR beta sequences accurately predicted the HLA-A and HLA-B alleles for most subjects in the first cohort. At a false discovery rate of 0.05, a later analysis linked around 15,000 TCR beta sequences to specific HLA alleles. Most TCR sequences were observed very rarely across donors, whereas some public TCRs were present in many individuals. Correlated functional status among segregating V segments might reflect linkage disequilibrium, but an unknown experimental factor could not be ruled out. Most CMV-associated TCR beta chains appeared to be HLA-restricted in a later analysis, and the HLA associations seemed to be driven largely by CMV exposure. In vitro tests confirmed that a few of the cytomegalovirus-associated TCR beta chains recognize cytomegalovirus antigens. The sequencing pipeline was judged likely to have produced a cluster of highly shared sequence variants as a technical artifact. According to a later genetic analysis, donors in an Asian-associated ancestry cluster had fewer N-insertions in productive TCRs than the approximately 650-donor mean. Broadly in line with IMGT annotations, most TCR beta V segments showed up in productive rearrangements about 87% or about 30% of the time in an earlier analysis of 450 to 600 of the donors. In a later analysis, several top co-occurrence clusters were reported to appear linked to parvovirus B19, influenza, CMV and Epstein-Barr virus. A total of about 150 TCR beta chains were listed by the study as associated with cytomegalovirus. Compared with equally common non-associated chains, HLA-associated TCR beta chains in a later analysis were more clonally expanded and had lower generation probabilities.

In total, 500 to 700 healthy bone marrow donors made up the cohort. All cohort members were sampled while nominally healthy, although unrecorded immune exposures were likely present. The donor tested CMV seropositive and was one of the 289 seropositive cohort members. A peripheral blood sample was collected from each donor, and TCR beta sequencing was performed on peripheral blood mononuclear cells. Genomic DNA extraction from the blood cell samples was performed with the Qiagen DNeasy Blood Extraction Kit. The library was obtained by the immunoSEQ multiplex PCR assay. The multiplex PCR relied on a mix of 60 forward primers for TCR Vbeta segments and 13 reverse primers for TCR Jbeta segments. A multiplex PCR assay on genomic DNA amplified the CDR3 region of rearranged TCR beta genes. The Illumina HiSeq System was used to sequence the amplified TCR beta libraries as 87-base-pair reads. Per the original workflow: A later analysis counted tens of millions of unique TCR beta chains across the 640 or so repertoires, and some 12 million of these chains were shared by at least two donors. To remove PCR and sequencing errors, raw reads were error-corrected and collapsed into unique sequences using a nearest-neighbor algorithm that merged closely related sequences. Alignment of CDR3 sequences to IMGT reference sequences was used to assign V, D and J gene segments. For a sequence to be retained, at least a six-nucleotide match to both a V gene segment and a J gene segment was required. Rearrangements were called productive when the CDR3 lacked stop codons and stayed in frame with V and J; all others were non-productive. Following IMGT convention, CDR3 was defined as the stretch from the second conserved V-encoded cysteine up to the conserved J-encoded phenylalanine. In an earlier analysis of 550 to 650 of the donors, sequences lacking an unambiguous match to a single V gene segment were excluded. In an earlier analysis of 587 of the donors, V segments were called functional above 56.7% productive rearrangements and were called segregating when the between-donor standard deviation exceeded 5%. A statistical classification framework was built for diagnosing cytomegalovirus status from the catalog of TCR beta chain sequences. In a later analysis, V and J genes were assigned by comparing TCR nucleotide sequences against IMGT/GENE-DB human TR gene sequences. Using the TCRdist pipeline, a later analysis assigned CDR3 sequences along with most-parsimonious VDJ recombination scenarios. In a later analysis, each TCR beta chain was defined by its CDR3 amino acid sequence together with its V-gene family, and reads lacking a unique V-gene family were excluded. A later analysis removed several hundred highly shared, low-generation-probability nucleotide sequences to deal with suspected cross-contamination and a sequencing artifact. In a later analysis, a clonal expansion index was calculated for each public chain from normalized within-repertoire ranks of inferred template counts. Generation probabilities in a later analysis came from a VDJ recombination model fitted to out-of-frame rearrangements, and those results were checked against IGoR. A later analysis scored TCR-TCR, TCR-HLA and TCR-CMV co-occurrence with hypergeometric tests, applying a repertoire-size bias correction to TCR pairs. A later analysis estimated false discovery rates by permuting HLA or CMV assignments 20 times. A later analysis grouped co-occurring TCRs with DBSCAN, adding TCRdist sequence similarity when clustering within HLA-allele-positive subsets. Co-occurrence clustering excluded repertoires with fewer than 30,000 or more than 120,000 public chains, plus five with anomalous nucleotide sharing. Imported from immuneACCESS, the table was reduced by TCRdb to in-frame sequences with V and J called. These copies leave out some clones; in studies compared against another copy, an unresolved V gene accounts for under half, and the cause of the remainder is not known. From that table come the V and J calls and clone size; the DNA was used to work out D and trimming. The sample data list around 90,000 clones, and 85% of these were observed just once. Around 7% of the sample lies in the top ten.

Comments on this clone: What antigen it recognizes has not been identified. No qualities accompany the bases; no much larger clone lies one base away.

The germline V gene (reference sequence) sets CDR1 to MNHEY and CDR2 to SMNVEV. Inclusive of the bounding cysteine and phenylalanine, the CDR3 is 21 residues long. The sequence is cut down to CDR3 DNA, 63 bases in frame from base 1. Clipping removes 2 bases from V and 5 bases from J, with 19 as the unmatched junction base count. This clonotype was obtained from a man in his forties in good health and CMV-seropositive. Sequenced sample: PBMCs. Recombination connected TRBV27 to TRBJ2-2, with 11 bases aligning to TRBD2. This receptor has the CDR3 CASSLTPLAGGRRSGTGELFF. The nucleotide sequence is TGTGCCAGCAGTTTAACGCCTCTAGCGGGGGGCCGCAGAAGTGGAACCGGGGAGCTGTTTTTT.